The next 32 T cell receptor beta chains were all read from a single sample in a study of blood T cell repertoires in COVID-19. Generated by immunoSEQ multiplex PCR, the TCRdb table keeps only in-frame clones and is missing some. This sample has approximately 350,000 clones, with 75% to 90% found just once. Sequencing was performed on PBMCs or T cells enriched from blood (not recorded which). Source of these receptors: a man aged 18-30 years who had recovered from COVID-19.

This chain uses TRBV28 with TRBJ2-2; 10 bases line up with TRBD2. Germline lookup yields CDR1 MDHEN and CDR2 SYDVKM. After removal of 1 base from V and 4 bases from J, the junction contained 0 bases not matched to a gene. The CDR3 extends over 15 amino acids. The CDR3 is CASSLSSGGTGELFF. DNA for the CDR3: TGTGCCAGCAGTTTATCTAGCGGGGGCACCGGGGAGCTGTTTTTT.

The J gene is TRBJ2-5, the V gene TRBV11-2, with unresolved D. Germline values: CDR1 SGHAT, CDR2 FQNNGV. This CDR3 has 15 residues. Trimming took off 4 bases at V and 2 bases at J, with 14 bases between the two ends. The CDR3 sequence: CASSSLSRVQETQYF. The CDR3 DNA reads as TGTGCCAGCAGCTCGTTAAGTCGGGTTCAAGAGACCCAGTACTTC.

The chain is built from TRBV7-3 and TRBJ2-3; 7 bases align to TRBD2. Germline loops: CDR1 SGHTA, CDR2 FQGTGA. This CDR3 has 19 amino acids. The V gene end was trimmed by 1 base and the J gene end by 1 base; junction bases not matched to a gene: 14. As DNA, the CDR3 is TGTGCCAGCAGCTTAAAAACCGGGACTACCAGAGAACGCACAGATACGCAGTATTTT. This codes for CASSLKTGTTRERTDTQYF.

A single count supports this clone. This chain connects TRBV11-2 to TRBJ1-1; D perhaps matches TRBD1 (6 bases). This CDR3 comprises 15 residues. CDR1 SGHAT and CDR2 FQNNGV come from the germline V gene. The V and J ends lost 5 bases and 0 bases respectively, with 13 bases between them. CDR3 in DNA: TGTGCCAGCAGCATCGATGGGGGCATGAACACTGAAGCTTTCTTT. It specifies CASSIDGGMNTEAFF.

Here the CDR3 reads CATSGSGGTQYF. CDR3 nucleotide sequence: TGTGCCACCAGTGGGTCAGGTGGTACGCAGTATTTT. The chain carries TRBV24-1 and TRBJ2-3, with D unresolved. The CDR3 extends over 12 amino acids. Germline CDR1 reads KGHDR; CDR2 reads SFDVKD. The V and J ends lost 5 bases and 8 bases respectively, with 10 bases between them.

The table lists this clone with a count of one. The V call is TRBV7-6, the J call TRBJ1-1, with D perhaps TRBD1 (5 bases). This CDR3 has 13 residues. Germline V gene lookup returns CDR1 SGHVS and CDR2 FNYEAQ. The V and J ends lost 4 bases and 5 bases respectively, with 11 bases between them. CDR3 sequence (DNA): TGTGCCAGCAGCTCAGGGTTGTCTACTGAAGCTTTCTTT. Encoded protein: CASSSGLSTEAFF. Full variable domain (missing parts from reference TRBV7-6 and TRBJ1-1): GAGVSQSPRYKVTKRGQDVALRCDPISGHVSLYWYRQALGQGPEFLTYFNYEAQQDKSGLPNDRFSAERPEGSISTLTIQRTEQRDSAMYRCASSSGLSTEAFFGQGTRLTVV.

The chain carries TRBV5-1 and TRBJ2-7; D ambiguous. Trimming left V 0 bases short and J 3 bases short, with 16 bases between. This CDR3 spans 16 amino acids. Germline V CDR1 and CDR2: SGHRS, YFSETQ. Written as DNA, the CDR3 is TGCGCCAGCAGCTTGGAACCGGGTTCCCTTATCTACGAGCAGTACTTC. It is translated as CASSLEPGSLIYEQYF.

This chain joins TRBV6-5 and TRBJ2-1; possibly TRBD2 for D (6 bases). The CDR3 totals 14 residues. V shed 8 bases and J shed 4 bases, with 15 bases lying between them. Germline V lookup: CDR1 MNHEY, CDR2 SVGAGI. Written as DNA, the CDR3 is TGTGCCAGCGTTCCCTGGAGGGGATACAATGAGCAGTTCTTC. Amino acids: CASVPWRGYNEQFF.

The chain carries TRBV28 and TRBJ2-7; 7 bases line up with TRBD1. There are 12 residues in the CDR3. The germline V gene has CDR1 MDHEN and CDR2 SYDVKM. V lost 4 bases, J lost 7 bases, and 4 bases stayed unmatched. The CDR3 DNA reads as TGTGCCAGCAGTTCAGGGGGACAGGAGCAGTACTTC. It yields the protein CASSSGGQEQYF. Variable domain in full (rest from reference TRBV28 and TRBJ2-7): DVKVTQSSRYLVKRTGEKVFLECVQDMDHENMFWYRQDPGLGLRLIYFSYDVKMKEKGDIPEGYSVSREKKERFSLILESASTNQTSMYLCASSSGGQEQYFGPGTRLTVT.

The chain combines TRBV6-5 with TRBJ1-4; TRBD1 is a possible D gene (5 bases). The CDR3 loop spans 15 amino acids. Trimming removed 5 bases at V and 0 bases at J, with 10 bases between. Germline V gene data show CDR1 as MNHEY and CDR2 as SVGAGI. The CDR3 region has the DNA TGTGCCAGCAGTCGAGCGGGGGCAACTAATGAAAAACTGTTTTTT. It specifies CASSRAGATNEKLFF.

The chain joins TRBV11-2 to TRBJ2-7; 9 bases agree with TRBD2. Germline V gives CDR1 SGHAT, CDR2 FQNNGV. Trimming at V came to 4 bases and at J to 1 base, leaving 14 bases not matched to a gene. This CDR3 is built from 18 residues. CDR3: CASSSLRSASGVSYEQYF. DNA for the CDR3: TGTGCCAGCAGCTCCCTCCGCTCCGCTAGCGGGGTATCCTACGAGCAGTACTTC.

The chain joins TRBV6-5 to TRBJ1-4; perhaps TRBD1 as D (6 bases). The CDR3 extends over 15 amino acids. The germline V gene encodes CDR1 MNHEY and CDR2 SVGAGI. Deletions cut 7 bases from V and 6 bases from J, with 18 bases between. The CDR3 reads CASKKEQGKDEKLFF. In nucleotides, the CDR3 is TGTGCCAGCAAGAAAGAACAGGGAAAGGATGAAAAACTGTTTTTT.

The rearrangement links TRBV5-8 to TRBJ1-5; a possible D gene is TRBD1 (5 bases). CDR1 is SGHTS and CDR2 is YDEGEE in the germline V gene. The V and J ends lost 3 bases and 10 bases respectively, with 20 bases between them. The CDR3 sequence is 15 residues long. The CDR3: CASSYRDSVRGPQHF. The CDR3 DNA reads TGTGCCAGCAGCTACCGGGACTCCGTCCGAGGTCCCCAGCATTTT.

The chain links TRBV5-6 to TRBJ1-1; TRBD1 agrees at 9 bases. Per germline, CDR1 SGHDT and CDR2 YYEEEE. The CDR3 is 15 amino acids. Losses at the gene ends were 2 bases for V and 5 bases for J; bases not matched to a gene: 7. The CDR3 sequence: CASSFTGGYRTEAFF. The CDR3 region has the DNA TGTGCCAGCAGCTTCACAGGGGGCTATAGGACTGAAGCTTTCTTT.

The rearrangement links TRBV12-3 or TRBV12-4 to TRBJ2-1, with D hard to call. Trimming cost V 6 bases and J 5 bases, with 11 bases left between them. The CDR3 covers 13 residues. As DNA, the CDR3 is TGTGCCAGCAGCCACAGACGCGACAATGAGCAGTTCTTC. The encoded protein is CASSHRRDNEQFF.

V gene TRBV9 combines with J gene TRBJ2-7, with D possibly TRBD1 on 5 matching bases. This CDR3 spans 14 amino acids. Germline-derived CDR1 and CDR2 are SGDLS and YYNGEE. V was pared by 2 bases and J by 0 bases, with 9 bases between. CDR3 amino acids: CASSVIDSSYEQYF. The CDR3 DNA reads as TGTGCCAGCAGCGTCATCGACAGCTCCTACGAGCAGTACTTC. Complete variable domain (other parts from reference TRBV9 and TRBJ2-7): DSGVTQTPKHLITATGQRVTLRCSPRSGDLSVYWYQQSLDQGLQFLIQYYNGEERAKGNILERFSAQQFPDLHSELNLSSLELGDSALYFCASSVIDSSYEQYFGPGTRLTVT.

The CDR3 is CASGVRGGAKNIQYF. The CDR3 DNA follows: TGTGCCAGCGGAGTTCGAGGGGGAGCCAAAAACATTCAGTACTTC. This chain uses TRBV2 with TRBJ2-4, with D perhaps TRBD1 (6 bases). V lost 8 bases, J lost 0 bases, and 14 bases lay in between. CDR1 and CDR2 from the germline V gene are SNHLY and FYNNEI. The CDR3 loop spans 15 amino acids.

This clone appeared a single time. The rearrangement uses TRBV11-2 and TRBJ2-3, with 11 bases lining up with TRBD2. Germline CDR1 is SGHAT and CDR2 is FQNNGV. The J segment lost 5 bases and the V segment lost 5 bases, leaving 15 bases of the junction unmatched. CDR3 length: 18 residues. The CDR3 reads CASSPDPATSGGRDTQYF. Here the CDR3 DNA reads TGTGCCAGCAGCCCAGATCCCGCCACTAGCGGGGGAAGAGATACGCAGTATTTT.

This chain links TRBV19 with TRBJ2-1, with 13 positions matching TRBD2. Germline values: CDR1 LNHDA, CDR2 SQIVND (reference sequence). This CDR3 spans 17 amino acids. Germline trimming cut 3 bases from V and 6 bases from J; bases unmatched to any gene: 8. CDR3 bases: TGTGCCAGTAGTATGGCCTACGGACTAGCGGGGGTCAATGAGCAGTTCTTC. It translates to CASSMAYGLAGVNEQFF.

V usage is TRBV14 and J usage is TRBJ2-5, with 7 nucleotides matching TRBD2. With 4 bases clipped from V and 2 bases from J, the junction kept 7 bases outside the gene matches. The CDR3 loop spans 15 amino acids. Germline lookup yields CDR1 SGHDN and CDR2 FVKESK. CDR3 sequence (DNA): TGTGCCAGCAGCCTTGTATCCGGGGGGCAAGAGACCCAGTACTTC. This codes for CASSLVSGGQETQYF. The full variable domain, rest sourced from reference TRBV14 and TRBJ2-5, is EAGVTQFPSHSVIEKGQTVTLRCDPISGHDNLYWYRRVMGKEIKFLLHFVKESKQDESGMPNNRFLAERTGGTYSTLKVQPAELEDSGVYFCASSLVSGGQETQYFGPGTRLLVL.

This clone showed up just once. The rearrangement joins TRBV4-1 to TRBJ2-1, with 9 positions matching TRBD2. V lost 1 base, J lost 4 bases, and 8 bases stayed unmatched. The length of the CDR3 is 17 residues. Germline V gene lookup returns CDR1 MGHRA and CDR2 YSYEKL. CDR3 nucleotides: TGCGCCAGCAGCCAAGGACTAGCGGAAAACCGTTACAATGAGCAGTTCTTC. It specifies CASSQGLAENRYNEQFF.

The CDR3 reads CASSLGMAQLYGYTF. The CDR3 DNA sequence: TGTGCCAGCAGCTTGGGGATGGCACAGCTCTATGGCTACACCTTC. V and J are TRBV5-5 and TRBJ1-2; no firm D call. V dropped 0 bases and J dropped 4 bases, with 13 bases sitting between them. The CDR3 loop spans 15 amino acids. Germline loops: CDR1 SGHKS, CDR2 YYEKEE (reference sequence).

This rearrangement joins TRBV3-1 (or the pseudogene TRBV3-2) to TRBJ1-3; possibly TRBD1 for D (6 bases). Germline loops: CDR1 LGHDT, CDR2 YNNKEL (reference sequence). CDR3 length: 14 amino acids. Trimming cost V 5 bases and J 0 bases, with 8 bases left between them. The CDR3 DNA follows: TGTGCCAGCAGCTCGGACAGCTCTGGAAACACCATATATTTT. This translates into CASSSDSSGNTIYF.

This sequence joins TRBV18 and TRBJ2-7; a possible D gene is TRBD2 (6 bases). Deletions cut 2 bases from V and 5 bases from J, with 16 bases between. The CDR3 consists of 15 residues. CDR1 and CDR2 (germline): KGHSH, LQKENI. The CDR3 DNA reads TGTGCCAGCTCACCAATACCGGGAGCAGCAGACGAGCAGTACTTC. It codes for CASSPIPGAADEQYF.

The J gene is TRBJ2-7, the V gene TRBV7-3; D possibly corresponds to TRBD1 (6 bases). The CDR3 is 13 residues long. Germline V gene data show CDR1 as SGHTA and CDR2 as FQGTGA. Trimming took off 1 base at V and 8 bases at J, with 12 bases between the two ends. CDR3 sequence reads: CASSLSRGDKQYF. CDR3 bases: TGTGCCAGCAGCTTAAGCAGGGGAGATAAGCAGTACTTC. The whole variable domain, filled in from reference TRBV7-3 and TRBJ2-7, reads GAGVSQTPSNKVTEKGKYVELRCDPISGHTALYWYRQSLGQGPEFLIYFQGTGAADDSGLPNDRFFAVRPEGSVSTLKIQRTERGDSAVYLCASSLSRGDKQYFGPGTRLTVT.

This chain joins TRBV4-1 and TRBJ1-2; 7 nucleotides match TRBD1. Per germline, CDR1 MGHRA and CDR2 YSYEKL. V dropped 3 bases and J dropped 4; count of bases not matched to a gene: 8. This CDR3 contains 15 residues. CDR3 residues: CASSQGTARLYGYTF. DNA of the CDR3: TGCGCCAGCAGCCAGGGGACAGCTAGACTCTATGGCTACACCTTC.

The chain joins TRBV7-2 to TRBJ2-1, with D tentatively TRBD1 (5 bases). The CDR3 totals 15 residues. The germline CDR1 and CDR2 sequences are SGHTA and FQGNSA. Between the trimmed V and J ends, which lost 1 base and 5 bases, there was a span of 12 bases. The CDR3 DNA reads as TGTGCCAGCAGCTTAGTGGGGCAGGGTAACAATGAGCAGTTCTTC. This codes for CASSLVGQGNNEQFF.

This clone was seen a single time. The CDR3 coding sequence is TGTGCCTGGGACCCTGGGACAGGGGATGAAGCTTTCTTT. Residues: CAWDPGTGDEAFF. This sequence joins TRBV30 and TRBJ1-1; TRBD1 matches at 10 bases. The CDR3 covers 13 residues. The germline V gene encodes CDR1 GTSNPN and CDR2 SVGIG (reference sequence). The J segment lost 7 bases and the V segment lost 5 bases, leaving 7 bases of the junction unmatched. The full variable domain, with the rest looked up from reference TRBV30 and TRBJ1-1, is SQTIHQWPATLVQPVGSPLSLECTVEGTSNPNLYWYRQAAGRGLQLLFYSVGIGQISSEVPQNLSASRPQDRQFILSSKKLLLSDSGFYLCAWDPGTGDEAFFGQGTRLTVV.

The chain is built from TRBV5-1 and TRBJ1-5; D might be TRBD1 (5 bases). CDR3 length: 16 residues. The V end was cut by 0 bases, the J end by 2 bases, with 12 bases between. Germline assignment: CDR1 SGHRS and CDR2 YFSETQ. The CDR3 sequence is CASSLDGRGGNQPQHF. The CDR3 coding sequence is TGCGCCAGCAGCTTGGACGGTCGGGGGGGCAATCAGCCCCAGCATTTT.

The chain joins TRBV16 to TRBJ2-7; 8 bases match TRBD2. With 1 base clipped from V and 6 bases from J, the junction kept 14 bases outside the gene matches. The CDR3 length is 17 residues. Germline CDR1 KGHSY, CDR2 FQNENV. The CDR3 DNA follows: TGTGCCAGCAGCCAATTTCTCACGGGAGGGCCGGTGGGCGAGCAGTACTTC. Translating it yields CASSQFLTGGPVGEQYF. Together with reference TRBV16 and TRBJ2-7, the CDR3 gives the full variable domain: GEEVAQTPKHLVRGEGQKAKLYCAPIKGHSYVFWYQQVLKNEFKFLISFQNENVFDETGMPKERFSAKCLPNSPCSLEIQATKLEDSAVYFCASSQFLTGGPVGEQYFGPGTRLTVT.

This chain uses TRBV6-5 with TRBJ1-2; 7 bases align to TRBD1. Germline V gene data show CDR1 as MNHEY and CDR2 as SVGAGI. The V segment lost 5 bases and the J segment 5 bases; nucleotides outside the gene matches: 8. CDR3 length: 14 amino acids. CDR3 nucleotides: TGTGCCAGCAGTCTCACCGACAGGGCTTATGGCTACACCTTC. It is translated as CASSLTDRAYGYTF.

This chain's CDR3 is CASSLGQRNEKLFF. CDR3 nucleotides: TGTGCCAGCAGTTTAGGCCAAAGAAATGAAAAACTGTTTTTT. The chain has TRBV28 and TRBJ1-4; D unresolved. This CDR3 is built from 14 residues. Deletions cut 2 bases from V and 5 bases from J, with 9 bases between. Germline CDR1 and CDR2: MDHEN and SYDVKM.